Below are 20 T cell receptor beta chains sequenced from a single sample in a study of glioma-infiltrating T cells. Amplification of TCR alpha and beta CDR3 regions from RNA used iRepertoire nested multiplex PCR. TCRdb fed the multiplex PCR reads into MiXCR, producing one record per CDR3 protein. The sample consists of 300,000 to 450,000 distinct CDR3 sequences, roughly two fifths of them appearing once. The sequencing sample was made of glioma tissue, nonneoplastic brain tissue, or PBMCs (not recorded which). The receptors derive from a human donor with low-grade glioma or glioblastoma, undergoing nonglioma brain surgery, or in good health (not recorded which).

This chain joins TRBV20-1 and TRBJ2-7, with a weak D call TRBD2 (6 bases). Germline CDR1 and CDR2: DFQATT and SNEGSKA (reference sequence). This CDR3 contains 14 residues. Trimming cost V 3 bases and J 5 bases, with 17 bases left between them. CDR3 protein: CSASAGTLRDEQYF. DNA of the CDR3: TGCAGTGCTAGCGCCGGGACTCTCCGGGACGAGCAGTACTTC.

To note about this clonotype: Germline and junction disagree at one end, which may indicate a read error. V is TRBV6-5 and J is TRBJ2-2, with 8 bases aligning to TRBD2. The germline gives CDR1 MNHEY, CDR2 SVGAGI. The CDR3 sequence is 15 residues long. CDR3 DNA sequence: TGTGCCAGCAGTTATTGGCGGGAGGTCACCGGGGAGCCGTTTTTT. Translating it yields CASSYWREVTGEPFF.

This clonotype was seen repeatedly, ten times or more. The chain recombines TRBV6-1 with TRBJ2-7; 10 bases are shared with TRBD2. The J segment lost 4 bases and the V segment lost 5 bases, leaving 8 bases of the junction unmatched. CDR1 and CDR2 (germline): MNHNS, SASEGT. CDR3 length equals 15 residues. The CDR3 sequence: CASSTRLAGEYEQYF. The DNA for the CDR3 is TGTGCCAGCAGTACAAGGCTAGCGGGAGAATACGAGCAGTACTTC.

This clonotype came up once. With a much larger clone just one base away, this may be a read error. CDR3 in amino acids: CASSYGAIYEQYF. The CDR3, as DNA: TGTGCCAGCAGTTATGGGGCTATCTACGAGCAGTACTTC. This sequence joins TRBV6-2 or TRBV6-3 and TRBJ2-7; D perhaps matches TRBD1 (5 bases). Germline-derived CDR1 and CDR2 are MNHEY and SVGEGT. The CDR3 spans 13 residues. Trimming removed 3 bases from V and 3 bases from J, with 9 bases in between.

The rearrangement links TRBV2 to TRBJ2-7, with D perhaps matching TRBD1 or TRBD2 (6 bases each). V shed 8 bases and J shed 2 bases, with 19 bases lying between them. The CDR3 extends over 15 amino acids. Per the germline V gene, CDR1 is SNHLY and CDR2 is FYNNEI. The CDR3 sequence is CASSQGRGSTYEQYF. For the CDR3, the DNA is TGTGCCAGCTCCCAGGGGCGGGGTAGCACCTACGAGCAGTACTTC.

J is TRBJ2-7 and V is TRBV19; 7 bases are shared with TRBD1. Germline trimming cut 3 bases from V and 5 bases from J; bases unmatched to any gene: 4. Germline CDR1 is LNHDA and CDR2 is SQIVND (reference sequence). This CDR3 spans 13 amino acids. This chain's CDR3 is CASSMNRGHEQYF. The CDR3 DNA sequence: TGTGCCAGTAGTATGAACAGGGGCCACGAGCAGTACTTC. The full variable domain, in which reference TRBV19 and TRBJ2-7 provide the parts outside the CDR3, is DGGITQSPKYLFRKEGQNVTLSCEQNLNHDAMYWYRQDPGQGLRLIYYSQIVNDFQKGDIAEGYSVSREKKESFPLTVTSAQKNPTAFYLCASSMNRGHEQYFGPGTRLTVT.

Concerning this clonotype: A read error may be the cause here, since a much bigger clone is one base away. As DNA, the CDR3 is TGTGCCAGCAGCAGAGCCGGGACACCCTCCTACAATGAGCAGTTCTTC. Protein sequence: CASSRAGTPSYNEQFF. The gene calls are TRBV7-2 and TRBJ2-1, with D maybe TRBD1 (6 bases). The CDR3 spans 16 residues. The V gene's germline CDR1 is SGHTA and CDR2 FQGNSA. V lost 5 bases, J lost 0 bases, and 14 bases lay in between.

This clonotype has a count of ten or more. The chain uses TRBV6-6 and TRBJ2-1, with D maybe TRBD2 (6 bases). The germline gives CDR1 MNHNY, CDR2 SVGAGI (reference sequence). The CDR3 runs to 14 residues. The germline V and J ends were trimmed by 2 bases and 4 bases, with 9 bases remaining between them. CDR3 loop: CASSYPSAYNEQFF. The CDR3 DNA sequence: TGTGCCAGCAGTTACCCTAGCGCGTACAATGAGCAGTTCTTC.

Points on this clonotype: A read error may produce the germline difference seen at one junction end. The J gene is TRBJ2-1, the V gene TRBV7-2; D not certain. The CDR3 runs to 17 residues. Germline assignment: CDR1 SGHTA and CDR2 FQGNSA. CDR3: CASSHEPLIPAGDEQFF. CDR3 DNA: TGCGCCAGCAGCCACGAACCTCTTATACCAGCAGGCGATGAGCAGTTCTTC.

This clonotype was seen only a few times. The CDR3 spells CASSFLTHGGNTEAFF. Here the CDR3 DNA reads TGTGCCAGCAGCTTCCTCACCCACGGCGGGAACACTGAAGCTTTCTTT. The chain joins TRBV7-9 to TRBJ1-1, with D unclear. This CDR3 is 16 amino acids long. V was pared by 3 bases and J by 1 base, with 15 bases between. CDR1 SEHNR and CDR2 FQNEAQ come from the germline V gene (reference sequence).

This clonotype was seen a handful of times. The gene calls are TRBV5-4 and TRBJ2-3; a weak D match, TRBD2 (7 bases). This CDR3 is 16 amino acids long. Trimming stripped 9 bases from V and 0 bases from J, with 20 bases between. CDR1 is SGHNT and CDR2 is YYREEE in the germline V gene (reference sequence). CDR3 bases: TGTGCCACCACACGCCGTGCGGGGGCGAGCACAGATACGCAGTATTTT. Translated, it gives CATTRRAGASTDTQYF. The whole variable domain, remainder taken from reference TRBV5-4 and TRBJ2-3, is ETGVTQSPTHLIKTRGQQVTLRCSSQSGHNTVSWYQQALGQGPQFIFQYYREEENGRGNFPPRFSGLQFPNYSSELNVNALELDDSALYLCATTRRAGASTDTQYFGPGTRLTVL.

The gene calls are TRBV7-2 and TRBJ1-1; D gene ambiguous. The CDR3 runs to 15 residues. Trimming removed 5 bases from V and 0 bases from J, with 13 bases in between. Germline CDR1 SGHTA, CDR2 FQGNSA. The CDR3, as DNA: TGTGCCAGCAGCCCAGGTAGCCGGATGAACACTGAAGCTTTCTTT. Its translation is CASSPGSRMNTEAFF.

The chain links TRBV19 to TRBJ1-1, with D hard to call. Germline V gene data show CDR1 as LNHDA and CDR2 as SQIVND (reference sequence). V was pared by 3 bases and J by 2 bases, with 10 bases between. CDR3 length equals 14 residues. Here the CDR3 DNA reads TGTGCCAGTAGTATGGGATTAAGTAACACTGAAGCTTTCTTT. As protein: CASSMGLSNTEAFF.

The chain combines TRBV10-3 with TRBJ2-2; no clear D. CDR3 length: 15 residues. With 3 bases removed from V and 5 bases from J, the gap between germline ends came to 13 bases. Germline assignment: CDR1 ENHRY and CDR2 SYGVKD. The CDR3 sequence: CAISDSRRSTGELFF. Written as DNA, the CDR3 is TGTGCCATCAGTGACTCCCGGAGAAGTACCGGGGAGCTGTTTTTT.

The CDR3 spells CASSPLGWVPYEQYF. CDR3 sequence (DNA): TGTGCCAGCTCCCCATTGGGGTGGGTACCCTACGAGCAGTACTTC. The chain couples TRBV28 to TRBJ2-7; no clear D gene. Between the trimmed V and J ends, which lost 8 bases and 2 bases, there was a span of 19 bases. The CDR3 has 15 amino acids. The germline V gene has CDR1 MDHEN and CDR2 SYDVKM. Together with reference TRBV28 and TRBJ2-7, the CDR3 gives the full variable domain: DVKVTQSSRYLVKRTGEKVFLECVQDMDHENMFWYRQDPGLGLRLIYFSYDVKMKEKGDIPEGYSVSREKKERFSLILESASTNQTSMYLCASSPLGWVPYEQYFGPGTRLTVT.

A word on this clonotype: This may arise from a read error, as a much more abundant clone is one base away. The chain links TRBV27 to TRBJ1-3; D not certain. CDR3 length: 14 residues. Germline-derived CDR1 and CDR2 are MNHEY and SMNVEV (reference sequence). In DNA form, the CDR3 reads TGTGCCGGCAGTTTATCAGGAGTAGGAAACACCATATATTTT. Translation gives CAGSLSGVGNTIYF.

This clonotype has at least ten counts. The chain joins TRBV28 to TRBJ2-7; D possibly corresponds to TRBD2 (5 bases). V was clipped by 6 bases and J by 5 bases, with 17 bases between them. This CDR3 has 14 amino acids. The germline gives CDR1 MDHEN, CDR2 SYDVKM. This chain's CDR3 is CASRLASPSDEQYF. The CDR3 DNA sequence: TGTGCCAGCAGGTTAGCGTCCCCATCGGACGAGCAGTACTTC.

The genes are TRBV2 and TRBJ1-2; D remains ambiguous. The CDR3 is made up of 13 amino acids. With 6 bases removed from V and 4 bases from J, the gap between germline ends came to 12 bases. CDR1 and CDR2 from the germline V gene are SNHLY and FYNNEI. DNA for the CDR3: TGTGCCAGCAGGCTTACAGTCGGCTATGGCTACACCTTC. Protein: CASRLTVGYGYTF.

Ten or more counts support this clonotype. The CDR3: CASTLAGGYNEQFF. The CDR3 DNA follows: TGTGCCAGTACACTAGCGGGAGGGTACAATGAGCAGTTCTTC. This chain links TRBV25-1 with TRBJ2-1; 13 bases are shared with TRBD2. The CDR3 covers 14 residues. V was pared by 9 bases and J by 4 bases, with 3 bases of the junction left unmatched. Per germline, CDR1 MGHDK and CDR2 SYGVNS.

Points on this clonotype: This likely comes from a read error, as the CDR3 has no conserved phenylalanine or tryptophan at its end. The chain has TRBV27 and TRBJ2-1, with TRBD2 matching over 13 bases. Germline V gene data show CDR1 as MNHEY and CDR2 as SMNVEV (reference sequence). The CDR3 consists of 15 residues. The V and J ends lost 5 bases and 5 bases, in that order; junction bases with no gene match: 3. This CDR3 is CASSPGTSGDNEQFL. The CDR3 bases are TGTGCCAGCAGTCCGGGGACTAGCGGGGACAATGAGCAGTTCCTC.